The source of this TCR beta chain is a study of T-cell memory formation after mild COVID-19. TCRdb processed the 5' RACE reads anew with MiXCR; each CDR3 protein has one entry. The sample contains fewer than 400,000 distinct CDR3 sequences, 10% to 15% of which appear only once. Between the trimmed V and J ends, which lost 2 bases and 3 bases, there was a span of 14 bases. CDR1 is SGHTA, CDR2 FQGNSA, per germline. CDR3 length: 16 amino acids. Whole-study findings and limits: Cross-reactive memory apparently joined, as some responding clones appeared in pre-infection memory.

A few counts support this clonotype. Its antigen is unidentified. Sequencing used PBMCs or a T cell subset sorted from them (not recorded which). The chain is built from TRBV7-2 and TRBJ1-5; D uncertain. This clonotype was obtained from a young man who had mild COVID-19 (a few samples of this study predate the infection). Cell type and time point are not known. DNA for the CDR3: TGTGCCAGCAGCTTAAGATCCCGGGGAGCCAATCAGCCCCAGCATTTT. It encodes CASSLRSRGANQPQHF.